Below are 12 T cell receptor beta chains sequenced from a single sample in a study of blood T cell repertoires in COVID-19. Measured with immunoSEQ multiplex PCR; TCRdb has only the in-frame clones, and not every one. The table includes 200,000 to 250,000 clones, roughly 84% detected once. Sequencing was carried out using peripheral blood. The receptor set was obtained from a woman aged 55 to 70 who had recovered from COVID-19.

The genes are TRBV9 and TRBJ2-5; D possibly corresponds to TRBD2 (6 bases). V was clipped by 3 bases and J by 1 base, with 10 bases between them. The CDR3 extends over 14 amino acids. Per the germline V gene, CDR1 is SGDLS and CDR2 is YYNGEE. CDR3 in amino acids: CASSERGTQETQYF. In DNA, the CDR3 is TGTGCCAGCAGCGAACGGGGGACCCAAGAGACCCAGTACTTC.

The J gene is TRBJ2-7, the V gene TRBV27; D perhaps matches TRBD2 (6 bases). This CDR3 contains 15 residues. Trimming pared 8 bases from V and 2 bases from J, leaving 19 bases between. Germline assignment: CDR1 MNHEY and CDR2 SMNVEV (reference sequence). The CDR3 sequence is CASSPGGTEPYEQYF. CDR3 nucleotides: TGTGCCAGCTCCCCAGGCGGGACGGAACCCTACGAGCAGTACTTC.

The chain carries TRBV30 and TRBJ2-3; D is possibly TRBD1 (6 bases). Per the germline V gene, CDR1 is GTSNPN and CDR2 is SVGIG (reference sequence). The CDR3 runs to 14 residues. The V and J ends lost 0 bases and 1 base respectively, with 8 bases between them. CDR3 in amino acids: CAWSVAGGTDTQYF. For the CDR3, the DNA is TGTGCCTGGAGTGTGGCAGGGGGCACAGATACGCAGTATTTT.

This chain joins TRBV9 and TRBJ1-1, with TRBD1 matching 9 bases. V gave up 0 bases and J gave up 4 bases; unmatched junction bases: 7. This CDR3 contains 16 residues. Germline V gives CDR1 SGDLS, CDR2 YYNGEE. As DNA, the CDR3 is TGTGCCAGCAGCGTAGGTCTCAGGGACAGGGTCACTGAAGCTTTCTTT. Its translation is CASSVGLRDRVTEAFF.

In nucleotides, the CDR3 is TGTGCCCGTTACCGTGGACAGGGTGGAACTAACTATGGCTACACCTTC. This codes for CARYRGQGGTNYGYTF. The chain links TRBV30 to TRBJ1-2; 8 positions agree with TRBD1. Germline trimming cut 8 bases from V and 0 bases from J; bases unmatched to any gene: 14. Germline V lookup: CDR1 GTSNPN, CDR2 SVGIG (reference sequence). This CDR3 has 16 amino acids.

J is TRBJ1-2 and V is TRBV24-1; D is undetermined. The germline gives CDR1 KGHDR, CDR2 SFDVKD. The CDR3 consists of 14 residues. The germline V and J ends were trimmed by 2 bases and 4 bases, with 10 bases remaining between them. The CDR3 DNA sequence: TGTGCCACCAGTGATTGGGCCAGGATCTATGGCTACACCTTC. Encoded protein: CATSDWARIYGYTF.

This chain's CDR3 is CATRSGGLSGELFF. CDR3 DNA sequence: TGTGCCACCCGTAGCGGGGGGCTGTCCGGGGAGCTGTTTTTT. This chain links TRBV13 with TRBJ2-2; 10 nucleotides align to TRBD2. The CDR3 runs 14 residues. Germline V gene data show CDR1 as PRHDT and CDR2 as FYEKMQ (reference sequence). The V gene end was trimmed by 10 bases and the J gene end by 6 bases; junction bases not matched to a gene: 8.

The rearrangement links TRBV3-1 (or the pseudogene TRBV3-2) to TRBJ2-5, with a possible D match to TRBD2 (6 bases). Germline V CDR1 and CDR2: LGHDT, YNNKEL (reference sequence). The CDR3 loop spans 16 amino acids. The V end lost 6 bases, the J end lost 4 bases, and 21 bases lay between the germline ends. As DNA, the CDR3 is TGTGCCAGCAGTCGCGGTCCGGGAGAAACCACAGAGACCCAGTACTTC. It yields the protein CASSRGPGETTETQYF.

This chain connects TRBV10-3 to TRBJ1-2, with D maybe TRBD1 (5 bases). Germline lookup yields CDR1 ENHRY and CDR2 SYGVKD. Trimming pared 2 bases from V and 4 bases from J, leaving 8 bases between. CDR3 size: 13 residues. In nucleotides, the CDR3 is TGTGCCATCAGTGAGCAGGGCGCCTATGGCTACACCTTC. Protein product: CAISEQGAYGYTF.

CDR3 sequence (DNA): TGTGCCACCAGTGATTTGCACGCGGAGACCCAGTACTTC. Translating gives CATSDLHAETQYF. The chain employs TRBV24-1 and TRBJ2-5; D unresolved. V lost 0 bases to trimming and J lost 5 bases, with 6 bases between them. Germline CDR1 KGHDR, CDR2 SFDVKD. The CDR3 extends over 13 amino acids.

This rearrangement joins TRBV9 to TRBJ2-1; possibly TRBD1 for D (6 bases). Trimming shortened V by 4 bases and J by 2 bases, and 13 bases separated the two germline ends. The germline V gene has CDR1 SGDLS and CDR2 YYNGEE. This CDR3 contains 15 residues. CDR3 amino acids: CASSTTGSPYNEQFF. The CDR3 nucleotides are TGTGCCAGCAGCACAACAGGGTCCCCCTACAATGAGCAGTTCTTC.

The V and J genes are TRBV10-3 and TRBJ1-1; 7 positions agree with TRBD1. With V trimmed by 3 bases and J by 8 bases, 9 bases remained unmatched. Germline V gene sequence: CDR1 ENHRY, CDR2 SYGVKD. The length of the CDR3 is 14 residues. This CDR3 reads CAISDTQGGDEAFF. CDR3 coding DNA: TGTGCCATCAGTGACACGCAGGGGGGTGACGAAGCTTTCTTT.